This T cell receptor (beta chain) stems from a study of identical twins. The sample holds a few counts of this clonotype. TCRdb recomputed calls from the 5' RACE reads with MiXCR, one row per CDR3 protein. The sample gives 430,000 or so distinct CDR3 sequences, less than 25% of which show up once; around 3% is in the top ten. The sample was also linked to a second study, of T cells expressing NK-cell markers. That source reports: With an anti-gamma-delta TCR antibody, sorting in several experiments was kept to alpha-beta TCR T cells.

Sequencing input: CD4+ T cells sorted from blood. This clonotype was obtained from a woman aged 18-29 years in good health.

This CDR3 reads CASGESGANVLTF. The CDR3 region has the DNA TGCGCCAGCGGGGAATCTGGGGCCAACGTCCTGACTTTC. The chain links TRBV10-2 to TRBJ2-6; no reliable D call. The V gene's germline CDR1 is WSHSY and CDR2 SAAADI. Trimming left V 8 bases short and J 1 base short, with 6 bases between. This CDR3 has 13 residues.